The clone carrying this TCR beta chain has ten or more counts. The data were taken from a study of blood T cell repertoires in COVID-19. On the study more broadly: Collection of acute and convalescent COVID-19 samples took place in the United States, Italy and Spain. T cells, B-cell-depleted T cells, or PBMCs provided the cDNA or gDNA that served as material.

Original methodology: The assay estimated nucleated cells by amplifying reference gene primers. This table comes from immunoSEQ multiplex PCR, and its TCRdb copy is limited to in-frame clones, with some not included. V and J calls and clone size are copied from that table; D and trimming were computed from the DNA. The table has around 200,000 clones, roughly 80% seen once. Sequencing was done on a sample of peripheral blood. This sequence originates from an elderly woman with acute or convalescent COVID-19.

The CDR3 region is CASSQGAGGNEQYF. The CDR3 DNA reads as TGCGCCAGCAGCCAAGGGGCAGGGGGCAACGAGCAGTACTTC. V gene TRBV4-3 combines with J gene TRBJ2-7; 8 bases fit TRBD1. This CDR3 contains 14 residues. V lost 1 base to trimming and J lost 5 bases; unmatched junction nucleotides: 4. Germline V gene sequence: CDR1 LGHNA, CDR2 YSLEER.